This TCR beta chain was found in a study of blood T cell repertoires in COVID-19. Study-wide background: T cells, B-cell-depleted T cells, or PBMCs provided the cDNA or gDNA that served as material.

Clones were sequenced by immunoSEQ multiplex PCR, and TCRdb holds only the in-frame ones, with some missing. Among about 120,000 clones listed, around 89% were seen once. The length of the CDR3 is 13 residues. Trimming removed 2 bases at V and 6 bases at J, with 10 bases between. CDR1 is MNHEY, CDR2 SVGAGI, per germline. The chain employs TRBV6-5 and TRBJ1-2, with D unresolved. The sequence came from a human donor with acute or convalescent COVID-19. The donor label of this sample is uncertain. The sequenced material came from peripheral blood. CDR3 sequence: CASSYREENGYTF. The CDR3 region has the DNA TGTGCCAGCAGTTACAGGGAGGAGAATGGCTACACCTTC.